This section outlines one TCR beta chain sequence together with its context. Its cognate antigen is unknown. The data derive from a study of shared clonotypes between healthy human individuals. Whole-study results and caveats: Apart from blood, nothing was sampled; tissue repertoires likely differ.

Per the original methods: Owing to the provision of junction-only sequences devoid of quality scores by immunoSEQ, filtering differed. Profiled with immunoSEQ multiplex PCR; TCRdb holds only in-frame clones, not every one. V, J and clone size derive from that table, while D and trimming were established from the DNA sequence. The sample consists of some 470,000 clones, about 79% of them appearing once. The clonotype was recovered from a middle-aged woman in good health. Some clones in this sample may be carry-over from other donors' samples. Input material: PBMCs.

The CDR3 region has the DNA TGTGCCATCAGTGAGGGGGTAGCGGGAGTCTCCTACAATGAGCAGTTCTTC. Its protein product is CAISEGVAGVSYNEQFF. The gene calls are TRBV10-3 and TRBJ2-1, with 9 positions matching TRBD2. The germline V gene encodes CDR1 ENHRY and CDR2 SYGVKD. CDR3 size: 17 residues. Trimming removed 2 bases from V and 0 bases from J; junction bases left unmatched: 5.